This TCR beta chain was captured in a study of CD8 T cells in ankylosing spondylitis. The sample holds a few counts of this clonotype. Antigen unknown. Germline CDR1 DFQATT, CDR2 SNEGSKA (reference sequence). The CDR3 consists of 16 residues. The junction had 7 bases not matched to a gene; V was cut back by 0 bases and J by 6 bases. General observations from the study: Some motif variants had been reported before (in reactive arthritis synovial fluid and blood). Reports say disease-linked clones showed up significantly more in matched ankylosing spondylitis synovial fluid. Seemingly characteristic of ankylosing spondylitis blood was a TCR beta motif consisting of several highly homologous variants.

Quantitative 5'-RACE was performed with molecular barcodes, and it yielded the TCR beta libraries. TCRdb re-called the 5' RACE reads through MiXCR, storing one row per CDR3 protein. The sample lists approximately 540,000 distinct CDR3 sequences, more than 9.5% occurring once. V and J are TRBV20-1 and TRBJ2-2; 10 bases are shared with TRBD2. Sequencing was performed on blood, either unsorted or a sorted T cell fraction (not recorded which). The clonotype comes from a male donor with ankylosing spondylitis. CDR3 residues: CSARDSILAGAGELFF. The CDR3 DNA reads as TGCAGTGCTAGAGATTCAATCCTAGCGGGAGCCGGGGAGCTGTTTTTT.